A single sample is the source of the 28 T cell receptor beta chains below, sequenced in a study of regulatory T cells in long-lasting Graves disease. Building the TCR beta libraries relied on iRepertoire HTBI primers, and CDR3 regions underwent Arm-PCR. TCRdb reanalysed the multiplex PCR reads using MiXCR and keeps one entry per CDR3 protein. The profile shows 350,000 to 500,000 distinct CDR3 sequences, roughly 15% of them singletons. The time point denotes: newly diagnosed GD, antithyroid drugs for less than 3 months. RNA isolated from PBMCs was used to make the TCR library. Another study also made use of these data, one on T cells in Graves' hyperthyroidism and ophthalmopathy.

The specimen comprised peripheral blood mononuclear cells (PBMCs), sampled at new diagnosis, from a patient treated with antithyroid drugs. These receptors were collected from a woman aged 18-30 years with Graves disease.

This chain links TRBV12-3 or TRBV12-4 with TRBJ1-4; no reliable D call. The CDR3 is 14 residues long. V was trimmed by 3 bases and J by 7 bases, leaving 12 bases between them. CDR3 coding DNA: TGTGCCAGCAGTTTGAAAAGGGCGGCTGAAAAACTGTTTTTT. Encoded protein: CASSLKRAAEKLFF.

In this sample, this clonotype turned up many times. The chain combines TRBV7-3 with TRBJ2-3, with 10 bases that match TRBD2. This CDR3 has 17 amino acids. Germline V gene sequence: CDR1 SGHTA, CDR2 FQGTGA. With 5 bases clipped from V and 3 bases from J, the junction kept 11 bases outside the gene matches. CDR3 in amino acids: CASSPRASGSGTDTQYF. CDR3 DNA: TGTGCCAGCAGCCCCCGGGCTAGCGGGAGTGGGACAGATACGCAGTATTTT. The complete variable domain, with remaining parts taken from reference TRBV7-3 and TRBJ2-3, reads GAGVSQTPSNKVTEKGKYVELRCDPISGHTALYWYRQSLGQGPEFLIYFQGTGAADDSGLPNDRFFAVRPEGSVSTLKIQRTERGDSAVYLCASSPRASGSGTDTQYFGPGTRLTVL.

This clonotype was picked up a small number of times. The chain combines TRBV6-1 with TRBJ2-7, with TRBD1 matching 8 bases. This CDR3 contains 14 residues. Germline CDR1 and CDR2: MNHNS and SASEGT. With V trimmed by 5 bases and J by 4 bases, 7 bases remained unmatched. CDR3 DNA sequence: TGTGCCAGCAGTCCCCTGGACAGGGATTACGAGCAGTACTTC. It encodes CASSPLDRDYEQYF.

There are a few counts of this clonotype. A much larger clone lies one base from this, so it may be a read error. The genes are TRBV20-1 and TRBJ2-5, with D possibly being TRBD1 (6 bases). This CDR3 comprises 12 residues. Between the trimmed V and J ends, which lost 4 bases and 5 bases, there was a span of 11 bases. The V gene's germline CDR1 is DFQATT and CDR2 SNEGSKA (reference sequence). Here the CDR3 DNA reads TGCAGTGCTAAGAGCCAGGGGGAGACCCAGTACTTC. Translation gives CSAKSQGETQYF.

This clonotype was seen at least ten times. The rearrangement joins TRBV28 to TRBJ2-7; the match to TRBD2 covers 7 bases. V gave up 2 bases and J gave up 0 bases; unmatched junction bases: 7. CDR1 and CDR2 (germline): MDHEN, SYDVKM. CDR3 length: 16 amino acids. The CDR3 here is CASSLSGTSSSYEQYF. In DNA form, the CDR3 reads TGTGCCAGCAGTTTAAGCGGGACTTCCAGCTCCTACGAGCAGTACTTC.

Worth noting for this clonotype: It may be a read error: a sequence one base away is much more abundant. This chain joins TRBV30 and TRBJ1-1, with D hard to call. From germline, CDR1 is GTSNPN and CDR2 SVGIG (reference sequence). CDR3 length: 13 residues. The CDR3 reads CAWRGEVNTEAYF. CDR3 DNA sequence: TGTGCCTGGAGGGGCGAGGTGAACACTGAAGCTTACTTT.

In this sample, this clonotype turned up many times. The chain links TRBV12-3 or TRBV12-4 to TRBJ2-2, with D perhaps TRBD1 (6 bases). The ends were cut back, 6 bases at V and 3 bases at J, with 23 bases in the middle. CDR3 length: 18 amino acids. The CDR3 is CASSLQTASDRYTGELFF. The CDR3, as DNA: TGTGCCAGCAGCTTACAGACAGCTTCGGACAGATACACCGGGGAGCTGTTTTTT.

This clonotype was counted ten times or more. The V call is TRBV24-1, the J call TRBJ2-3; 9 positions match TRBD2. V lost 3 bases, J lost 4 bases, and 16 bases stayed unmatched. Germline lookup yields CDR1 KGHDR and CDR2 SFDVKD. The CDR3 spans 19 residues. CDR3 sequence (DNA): TGTGCCACCAGTGATGGGGTTTGGCGTGTAGCGGGAGACTCAGATACGCAGTATTTT. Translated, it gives CATSDGVWRVAGDSDTQYF.

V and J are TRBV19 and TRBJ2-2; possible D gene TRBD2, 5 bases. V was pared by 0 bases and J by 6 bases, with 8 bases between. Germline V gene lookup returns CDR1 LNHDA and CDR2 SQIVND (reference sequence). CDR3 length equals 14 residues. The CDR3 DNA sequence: TGTGCCAGTAGTATAGATCGGGGATCCGGGGAGCTGTTTTTT. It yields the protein CASSIDRGSGELFF. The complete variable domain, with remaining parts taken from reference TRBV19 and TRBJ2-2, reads DGGITQSPKYLFRKEGQNVTLSCEQNLNHDAMYWYRQDPGQGLRLIYYSQIVNDFQKGDIAEGYSVSREKKESFPLTVTSAQKNPTAFYLCASSIDRGSGELFFGEGSRLTVL.

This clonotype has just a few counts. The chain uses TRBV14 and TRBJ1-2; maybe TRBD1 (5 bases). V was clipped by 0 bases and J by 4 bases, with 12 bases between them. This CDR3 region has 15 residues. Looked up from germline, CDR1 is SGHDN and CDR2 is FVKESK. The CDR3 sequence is CASSQDPGGGYGYTF. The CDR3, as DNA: TGTGCCAGCAGCCAAGATCCCGGGGGGGGCTATGGCTACACCTTC. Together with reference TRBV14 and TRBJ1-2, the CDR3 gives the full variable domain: EAGVTQFPSHSVIEKGQTVTLRCDPISGHDNLYWYRRVMGKEIKFLLHFVKESKQDESGMPNNRFLAERTGGTYSTLKVQPAELEDSGVYFCASSQDPGGGYGYTFGSGTRLTVV.

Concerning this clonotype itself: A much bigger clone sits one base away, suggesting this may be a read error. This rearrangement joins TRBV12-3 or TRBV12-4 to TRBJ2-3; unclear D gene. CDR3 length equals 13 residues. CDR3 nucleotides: TGTGCCAGCAGGGAGAGAGCCACAGATATGCAGTATTTT. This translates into CASRERATDMQYF.

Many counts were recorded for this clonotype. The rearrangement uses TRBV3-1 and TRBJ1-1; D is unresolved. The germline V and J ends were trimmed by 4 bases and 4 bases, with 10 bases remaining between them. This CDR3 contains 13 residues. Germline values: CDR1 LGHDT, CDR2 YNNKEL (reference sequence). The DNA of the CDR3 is TGTGCCAGCAGCCCCCCCTGGGGCACTGAAGCTTTCTTT. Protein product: CASSPPWGTEAFF.

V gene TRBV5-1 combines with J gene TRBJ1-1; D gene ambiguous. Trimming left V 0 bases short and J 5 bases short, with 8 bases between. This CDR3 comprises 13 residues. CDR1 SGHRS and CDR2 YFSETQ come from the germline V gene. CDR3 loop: CASSLESPTEAFF. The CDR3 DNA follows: TGCGCCAGCAGCTTGGAATCGCCAACTGAAGCTTTCTTT.

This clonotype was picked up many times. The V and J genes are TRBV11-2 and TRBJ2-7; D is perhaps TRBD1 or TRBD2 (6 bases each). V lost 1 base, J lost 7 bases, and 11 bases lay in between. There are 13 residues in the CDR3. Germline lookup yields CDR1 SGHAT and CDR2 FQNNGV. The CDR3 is CASSLAGAHEQYF. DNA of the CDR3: TGTGCCAGCAGCTTAGCGGGGGCCCATGAGCAGTACTTC.

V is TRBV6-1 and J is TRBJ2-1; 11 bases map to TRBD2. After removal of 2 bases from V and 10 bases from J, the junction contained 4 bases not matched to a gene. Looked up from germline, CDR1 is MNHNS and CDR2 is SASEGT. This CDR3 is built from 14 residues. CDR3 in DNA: TGTGCCAGCAGTGAACAACGACTAGCGGGGGAGCAGTTCTTC. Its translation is CASSEQRLAGEQFF.

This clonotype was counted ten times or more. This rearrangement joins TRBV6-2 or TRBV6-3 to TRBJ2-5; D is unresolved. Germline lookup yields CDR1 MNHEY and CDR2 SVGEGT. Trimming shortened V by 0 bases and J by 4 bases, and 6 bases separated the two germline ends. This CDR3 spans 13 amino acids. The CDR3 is CASSYSLVETQYF. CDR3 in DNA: TGTGCCAGCAGTTACTCGTTGGTAGAGACCCAGTACTTC.

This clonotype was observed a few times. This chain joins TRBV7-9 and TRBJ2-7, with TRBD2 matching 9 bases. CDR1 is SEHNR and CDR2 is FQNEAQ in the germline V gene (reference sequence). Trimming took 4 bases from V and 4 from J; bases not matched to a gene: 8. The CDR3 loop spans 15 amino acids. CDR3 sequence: CASSSQREVRYEQYF. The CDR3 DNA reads TGTGCCAGCAGCTCCCAGCGGGAGGTTCGTTACGAGCAGTACTTC.

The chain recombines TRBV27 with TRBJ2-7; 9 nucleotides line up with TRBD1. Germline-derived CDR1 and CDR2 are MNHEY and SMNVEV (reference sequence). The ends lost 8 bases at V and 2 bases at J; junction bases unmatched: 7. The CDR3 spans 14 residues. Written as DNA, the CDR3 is TGTGCCAGCCAACGGGACAGGGAGACCTACGAGCAGTACTTC. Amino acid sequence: CASQRDRETYEQYF.

The DNA of the CDR3 is TGTGCCAGCAGTCGCGGGAGGGGTTTGACAGATACGCAGTATTTT. As protein: CASSRGRGLTDTQYF. The chain uses TRBV7-9 and TRBJ2-3, with 9 nucleotides matching TRBD2. The CDR3 has 15 amino acids. V shed 6 bases, J shed 3 bases, and the junction held 7 bases outside the gene matches. The germline V gene has CDR1 SEHNR and CDR2 FQNEAQ (reference sequence).

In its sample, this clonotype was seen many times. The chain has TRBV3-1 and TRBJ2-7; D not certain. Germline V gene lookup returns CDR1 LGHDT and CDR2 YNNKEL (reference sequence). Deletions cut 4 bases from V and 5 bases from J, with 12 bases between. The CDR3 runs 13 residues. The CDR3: CASSPWPPNEQYF. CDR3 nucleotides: TGTGCCAGCAGCCCCTGGCCCCCGAACGAGCAGTACTTC.

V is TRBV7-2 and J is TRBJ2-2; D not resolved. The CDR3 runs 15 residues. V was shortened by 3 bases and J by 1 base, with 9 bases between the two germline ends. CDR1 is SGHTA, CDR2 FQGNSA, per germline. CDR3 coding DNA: TGTGCCAGCAGCTTGGCCAGACGGAACACCGGGGAGCTGTTTTTT. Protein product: CASSLARRNTGELFF.

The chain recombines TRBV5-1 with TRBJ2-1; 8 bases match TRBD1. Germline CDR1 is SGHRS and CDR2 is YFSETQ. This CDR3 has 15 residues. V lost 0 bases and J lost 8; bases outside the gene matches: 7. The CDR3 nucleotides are TGCGCCAGCAGCTTGGACAGGGGGGCGTGGGATGAGCAGTTCTTC. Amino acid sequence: CASSLDRGAWDEQFF.

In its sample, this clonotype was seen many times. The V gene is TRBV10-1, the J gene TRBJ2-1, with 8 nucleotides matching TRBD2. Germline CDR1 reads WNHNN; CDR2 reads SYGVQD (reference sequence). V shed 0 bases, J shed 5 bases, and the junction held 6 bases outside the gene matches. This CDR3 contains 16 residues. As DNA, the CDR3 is TGCGCCAGCAGTGAGTCGAGCGGGAGTGGAAACAATGAGCAGTTCTTC. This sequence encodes CASSESSGSGNNEQFF.

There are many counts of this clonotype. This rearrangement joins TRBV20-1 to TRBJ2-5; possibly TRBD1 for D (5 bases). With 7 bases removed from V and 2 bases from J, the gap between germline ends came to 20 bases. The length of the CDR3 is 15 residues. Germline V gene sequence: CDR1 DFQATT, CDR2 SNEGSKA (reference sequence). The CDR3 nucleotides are TGCAGTGGCCTTCCCAGACAGACGAGTCAAGAGACCCAGTACTTC. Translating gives CSGLPRQTSQETQYF.

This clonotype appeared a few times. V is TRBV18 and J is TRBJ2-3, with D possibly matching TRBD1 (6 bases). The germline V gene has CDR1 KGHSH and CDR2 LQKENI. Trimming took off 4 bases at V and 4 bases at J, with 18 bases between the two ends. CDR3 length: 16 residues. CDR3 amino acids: CASSLFKQGHADTQYF. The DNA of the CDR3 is TGTGCCAGCTCACTCTTCAAACAGGGTCACGCAGATACGCAGTATTTT.

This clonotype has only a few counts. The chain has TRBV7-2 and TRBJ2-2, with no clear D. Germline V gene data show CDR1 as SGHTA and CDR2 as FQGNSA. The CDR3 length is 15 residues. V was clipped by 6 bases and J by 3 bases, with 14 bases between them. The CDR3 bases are TGTGCCAGCAGAATCCTGGGTGGGGACACCGGGGAGCTGTTTTTT. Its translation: CASRILGGDTGELFF.

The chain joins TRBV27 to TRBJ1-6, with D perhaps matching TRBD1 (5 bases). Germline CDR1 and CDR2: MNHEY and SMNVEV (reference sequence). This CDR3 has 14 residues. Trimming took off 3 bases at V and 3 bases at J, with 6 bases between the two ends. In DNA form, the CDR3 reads TGTGCCAGCAGTTTGGGGCTCTATAATTCACCCCTCCACTTT. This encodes CASSLGLYNSPLHF.

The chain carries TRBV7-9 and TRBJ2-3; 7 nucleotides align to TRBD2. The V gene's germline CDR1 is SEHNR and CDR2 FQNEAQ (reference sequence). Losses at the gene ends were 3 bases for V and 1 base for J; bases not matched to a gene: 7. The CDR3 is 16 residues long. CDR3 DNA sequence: TGTGCCAGCAGCTTTTGGCGGGAGAGGGGCACAGATACGCAGTATTTT. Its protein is CASSFWRERGTDTQYF.